These T cell receptor beta chains were read from a single sample in a study of cytomegalovirus exposure and HLA in healthy donors. Produced via immunoSEQ multiplex PCR; TCRdb's table is partial and in-frame only. Counted here are 35,000 to 40,000 clones, nearly 55% occurring once; the ten biggest clones make up 6.2%. The sample comprised PBMCs. Every receptor here comes from a middle-aged woman in good health and CMV-seropositive. CDR3s include the opening cysteine and the closing phenylalanine or tryptophan. The order of the fields is D gene, J gene, clone size, V gene, CDR3 protein, CDR3 DNA. A D gene is named only where the DNA matches it firmly. For some rows the clone size is stated as once, few or many, or as a class when expanded; others skip it.

d_gene: TRBD2; j_gene: TRBJ2-3; abundance: .; v_gene: TRBV13; CDR3aa: CASSNTGLAGATDTQYF; CDR3nt: TGTGCCAGCAGCAACACGGGACTAGCGGGGGCCACAGATACGCAGTATTTT
d_gene: .; j_gene: TRBJ1-4; abundance: .; v_gene: TRBV28; CDR3aa: CASYLEKLFF; CDR3nt: TGTGCCAGCTACCTAGAAAAACTGTTTTTT
d_gene: .; j_gene: TRBJ1-2; abundance: once; v_gene: TRBV7-2; CDR3aa: CASSSMNQREGYTF; CDR3nt: TGTGCCAGCAGCTCAATGAATCAACGTGAGGGCTACACCTTC
d_gene: TRBD1; j_gene: TRBJ2-3; abundance: .; v_gene: TRBV5-1; CDR3aa: CASARTGLTDTQYF; CDR3nt: TGCGCCAGCGCTCGGACAGGGTTGACAGATACGCAGTATTTT
d_gene: .; j_gene: TRBJ2-7; abundance: .; v_gene: TRBV29-1; CDR3aa: CSVANTYEQYF; CDR3nt: TGCAGCGTTGCCAACACCTACGAGCAGTACTTC
d_gene: .; j_gene: TRBJ1-4; abundance: .; v_gene: TRBV7-9; CDR3aa: CASILGREVWPTNEKLFF; CDR3nt: TGTGCCAGCATCCTCGGACGGGAAGTTTGGCCTACTAATGAAAAACTGTTTTTT
d_gene: TRBD1; j_gene: TRBJ1-2; abundance: once; v_gene: TRBV5-6; CDR3aa: CASSLAMGTGVYGYTF; CDR3nt: TGTGCCAGCAGCTTAGCCATGGGGACAGGAGTCTATGGCTACACCTTC
d_gene: TRBD1; j_gene: TRBJ2-7; abundance: .; v_gene: TRBV7-9; CDR3aa: CASSLGTGISYEQYF; CDR3nt: TGTGCCAGCAGCTTAGGGACAGGTATCTCCTACGAGCAGTACTTC
d_gene: .; j_gene: TRBJ2-7; abundance: .; v_gene: TRBV7-3; CDR3aa: CASSASQGNEQYF; CDR3nt: TGTGCCAGCAGCGCCTCCCAGGGAAACGAGCAGTACTTC
d_gene: .; j_gene: TRBJ2-2; abundance: .; v_gene: TRBV7-2; CDR3aa: CASSLRGLNTGELFF; CDR3nt: TGTGCCAGCAGCTTACGCGGTCTTAACACCGGGGAGCTGTTTTTT
d_gene: TRBD2; j_gene: TRBJ2-2; abundance: .; v_gene: TRBV7-6; CDR3aa: CASSTRGLAGTGELFF; CDR3nt: TGTGCCAGCAGCACTAGAGGGCTAGCGGGGACCGGGGAGCTGTTTTTT
d_gene: .; j_gene: TRBJ1-1; abundance: medium-sized; v_gene: TRBV7-9; CDR3aa: CASSLASTGSEAFF; CDR3nt: TGTGCCAGCAGCTTAGCCTCAACAGGCTCGGAAGCTTTCTTT
d_gene: TRBD2; j_gene: TRBJ2-5; abundance: few; v_gene: TRBV4-3; CDR3aa: CASSQDLLAGGNQETQYF; CDR3nt: TGCGCCAGCAGCCAAGATCTATTAGCGGGGGGGAACCAAGAGACCCAGTACTTC
d_gene: .; j_gene: TRBJ2-4; abundance: .; v_gene: TRBV4-1; CDR3aa: CASSEDQVPLAKNIQYF; CDR3nt: TGCGCCAGCAGCGAAGACCAGGTCCCACTAGCCAAAAACATTCAGTACTTC
d_gene: .; j_gene: TRBJ1-1; abundance: .; v_gene: TRBV20-1; CDR3aa: CSVWRDTEAFF; CDR3nt: TGCAGTGTTTGGCGGGACACTGAAGCTTTCTTT
d_gene: TRBD1; j_gene: TRBJ1-6; abundance: few; v_gene: TRBV5-1; CDR3aa: CASSLTQGANSPLHF; CDR3nt: TGCGCCAGCAGCTTAACCCAGGGGGCAAATTCACCCCTCCACTTT
d_gene: .; j_gene: TRBJ1-2; abundance: .; v_gene: TRBV6-1; CDR3aa: CASSELQGSYGYTF; CDR3nt: TGTGCCAGCAGTGAACTCCAGGGGAGCTATGGCTACACCTTC
d_gene: .; j_gene: TRBJ2-7; abundance: .; v_gene: TRBV2; CDR3aa: CASRGTHRLGYEQYF; CDR3nt: TGTGCCAGCAGGGGGACTCATCGATTGGGCTACGAGCAGTACTTC
d_gene: TRBD1; j_gene: TRBJ1-2; abundance: .; v_gene: TRBV10-3; CDR3aa: CAITGQANYGYTF; CDR3nt: TGTGCCATCACCGGACAGGCGAACTATGGCTACACCTTC
d_gene: .; j_gene: TRBJ1-2; abundance: .; v_gene: TRBV30; CDR3aa: CAWSKTDSTHGYTF; CDR3nt: TGTGCCTGGAGTAAAACGGACAGTACTCATGGCTACACCTTC
d_gene: .; j_gene: TRBJ2-5; abundance: .; v_gene: TRBV9; CDR3aa: CASSAGDSGWETQYF; CDR3nt: TGTGCCAGCAGCGCCGGGGACTCGGGTTGGGAGACCCAGTACTTC
d_gene: .; j_gene: TRBJ1-1; abundance: .; v_gene: TRBV5-4; CDR3aa: CASSPPSQGTEAFF; CDR3nt: TGTGCCAGCAGCCCCCCCTCCCAGGGCACTGAAGCTTTCTTT
d_gene: TRBD2; j_gene: TRBJ2-5; abundance: few; v_gene: TRBV4-1; CDR3aa: CASSLTLGRGGRGGETQYF; CDR3nt: TGCGCCAGCAGCCTTACTCTGGGGCGGGGGGGCAGGGGTGGGGAGACCCAGTACTTC
d_gene: .; j_gene: TRBJ1-1; abundance: .; v_gene: TRBV10-3; CDR3aa: CATRDSGANTEAFF; CDR3nt: TGTGCCACTCGGGATTCAGGAGCGAACACTGAAGCTTTCTTT
d_gene: TRBD1; j_gene: TRBJ1-6; abundance: .; v_gene: TRBV5-1; CDR3aa: CASSLYPTGNNSPLHF; CDR3nt: TGCGCCAGCAGCTTGTATCCGACAGGGAATAATTCACCCCTCCACTTT
d_gene: .; j_gene: TRBJ1-1; abundance: few; v_gene: TRBV25-1; CDR3aa: CASSEIGQGGAEAFF; CDR3nt: TGTGCCAGCAGTGAAATTGGTCAGGGTGGTGCTGAAGCTTTCTTT
d_gene: .; j_gene: TRBJ1-4; abundance: .; v_gene: TRBV28; CDR3aa: CASSLRTFRGSGYEKLFF; CDR3nt: TGTGCCAGCAGTCTACGGACCTTCAGGGGCTCGGGGTATGAAAAACTGTTTTTT
d_gene: .; j_gene: TRBJ2-3; abundance: once; v_gene: TRBV7-2; CDR3aa: CASSLGGQPSDTQYF; CDR3nt: TGTGCCAGCAGCTTAGGCGGTCAGCCTTCAGATACGCAGTATTTT
d_gene: .; j_gene: TRBJ1-4; abundance: .; v_gene: TRBV7-8; CDR3aa: CASSPLRGLQLFF; CDR3nt: TGTGCCAGCAGCCCTCTCAGGGGCCTCCAGCTTTTTTTT
d_gene: TRBD2; j_gene: TRBJ2-5; abundance: few; v_gene: TRBV9; CDR3aa: CASSSSGGHQETQYF; CDR3nt: TGTGCCAGCAGCTCCAGCGGGGGGCACCAAGAGACCCAGTACTTC
d_gene: .; j_gene: TRBJ1-1; abundance: .; v_gene: TRBV9; CDR3aa: CASSREWRYTEAFF; CDR3nt: TGTGCCAGCAGCCGTGAATGGAGGTACACTGAAGCTTTCTTT
d_gene: TRBD1; j_gene: TRBJ1-6; abundance: few; v_gene: TRBV4-2; CDR3aa: CASSQEAGQGLGPLHF; CDR3nt: TGTGCCAGCAGCCAAGAGGCGGGACAGGGACTAGGACCCCTCCACTTT
d_gene: TRBD1; j_gene: TRBJ1-4; abundance: .; v_gene: TRBV29-1; CDR3aa: CSGRTGANEKLFF; CDR3nt: TGCAGCGGGAGGACAGGGGCTAATGAAAAACTGTTTTTT